This TCR beta chain was captured by sequencing in a study of beta chain features in type 1 diabetes. Study-level findings and limits: Whether HLA type affects TCRB rearrangement stayed undetermined in the present work. All four CD4+ subsets from Type 1 diabetes patients carried moderately but significantly shorter TCRB CDR3s.

Notes on this clone: Its antigen is still unknown.

Sequencing targeted expressed TCRB transcripts, as all isolated RNA had been reverse transcribed. Data came from immunoSEQ multiplex PCR; TCRdb stores just in-frame clones and leaves some out. The sample consists of 120,000 to 150,000 clones, around an eighth of them appearing once. CDR3 length: 13 residues. Germline loops: CDR1 LNHDA, CDR2 SQIVND (reference sequence). The V gene lost 6 bases and the J gene lost 6 bases, with 14 bases spanning the gap. Populations isolated by sorting all had purity greater than 95%. Sample: central memory CD4+ T cells from blood. The J gene is TRBJ1-2, the V gene TRBV19; maybe TRBD1 (5 bases). The receptor was isolated from a man aged 18 to 29 with type 1 diabetes. The CDR3 region is CASSLTDYNGYTF. The DNA of the CDR3 is TGTGCCAGTAGCCTGACAGATTACAATGGCTACACCTTC. The full variable domain, its missing parts supplied by reference TRBV19 and TRBJ1-2, is DGGITQSPKYLFRKEGQNVTLSCEQNLNHDAMYWYRQDPGQGLRLIYYSQIVNDFQKGDIAEGYSVSREKKESFPLTVTSAQKNPTAFYLCASSLTDYNGYTFGSGTRLTVV.